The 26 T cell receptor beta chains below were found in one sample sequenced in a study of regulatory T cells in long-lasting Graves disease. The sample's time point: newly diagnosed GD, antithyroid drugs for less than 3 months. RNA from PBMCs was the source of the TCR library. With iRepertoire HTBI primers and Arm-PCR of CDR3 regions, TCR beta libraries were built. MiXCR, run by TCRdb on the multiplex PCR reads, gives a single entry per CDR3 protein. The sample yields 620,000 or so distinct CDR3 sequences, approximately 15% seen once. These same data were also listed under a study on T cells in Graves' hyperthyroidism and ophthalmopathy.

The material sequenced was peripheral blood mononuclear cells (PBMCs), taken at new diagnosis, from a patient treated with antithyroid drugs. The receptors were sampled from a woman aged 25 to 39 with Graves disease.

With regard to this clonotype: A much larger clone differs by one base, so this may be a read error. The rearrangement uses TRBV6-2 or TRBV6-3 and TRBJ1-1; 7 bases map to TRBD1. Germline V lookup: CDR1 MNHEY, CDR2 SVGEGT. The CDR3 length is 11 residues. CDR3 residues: CVVGGDSAAFF. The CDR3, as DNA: TGTGTCGTTGGGGGGGACAGTGCAGCTTTCTTT.

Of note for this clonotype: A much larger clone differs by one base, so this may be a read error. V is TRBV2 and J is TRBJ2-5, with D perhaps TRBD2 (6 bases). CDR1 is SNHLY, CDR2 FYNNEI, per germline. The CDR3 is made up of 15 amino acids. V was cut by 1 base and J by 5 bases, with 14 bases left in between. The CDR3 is CASSEGGGTVETQYF. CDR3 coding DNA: TGTGCCAGCAGTGAAGGTGGGGGGACCGTTGAGACCCAGTACTTC. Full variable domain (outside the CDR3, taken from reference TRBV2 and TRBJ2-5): EPEVTQTPSHQVTQMGQEVILRCVPISNHLYFYWYRQILGQKVEFLVSFYNNEISEKSEIFDDQFSVERPDGSNFTLKIRSTKLEDSAMYFCASSEGGGTVETQYFGPGTRLLVL.

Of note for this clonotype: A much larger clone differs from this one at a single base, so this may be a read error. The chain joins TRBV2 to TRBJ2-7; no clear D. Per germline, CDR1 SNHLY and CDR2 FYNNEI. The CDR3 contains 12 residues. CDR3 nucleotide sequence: TGTACCAGCAGAAGGTGGTACTACGAGCAGTACTTC. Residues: CTSRRWYYEQYF.

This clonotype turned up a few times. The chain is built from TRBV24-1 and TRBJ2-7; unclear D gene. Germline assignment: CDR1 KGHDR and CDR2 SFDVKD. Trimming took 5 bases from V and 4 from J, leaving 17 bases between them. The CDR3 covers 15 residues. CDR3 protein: CATSGLTTPYYEQYF. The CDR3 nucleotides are TGTGCCACCAGTGGCCTCACGACTCCATATTACGAGCAGTACTTC.

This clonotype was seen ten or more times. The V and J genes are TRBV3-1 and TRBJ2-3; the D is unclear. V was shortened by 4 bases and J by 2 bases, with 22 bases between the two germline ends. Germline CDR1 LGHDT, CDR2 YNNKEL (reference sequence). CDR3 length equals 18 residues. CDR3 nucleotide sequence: TGTGCCAGCAGCCCCCACATCAACGATTCCCCTCTCACAGATACGCAGTATTTT. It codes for CASSPHINDSPLTDTQYF.

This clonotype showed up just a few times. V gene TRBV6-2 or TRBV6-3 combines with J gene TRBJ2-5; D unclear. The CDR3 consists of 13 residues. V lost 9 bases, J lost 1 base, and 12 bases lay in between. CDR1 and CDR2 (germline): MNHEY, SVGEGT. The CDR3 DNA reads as TGTGCCAGTGCTCGACATCGCCAAGAGACCCAGTACTTC. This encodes CASARHRQETQYF.

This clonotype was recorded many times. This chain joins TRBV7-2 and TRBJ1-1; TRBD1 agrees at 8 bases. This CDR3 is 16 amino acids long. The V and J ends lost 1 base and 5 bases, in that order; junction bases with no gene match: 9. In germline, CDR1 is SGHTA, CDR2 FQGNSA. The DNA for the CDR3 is TGTGCCAGCAGCTTAGACGTCAGGGGGCAGGGTACTGAAGCTTTCTTT. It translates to CASSLDVRGQGTEAFF.

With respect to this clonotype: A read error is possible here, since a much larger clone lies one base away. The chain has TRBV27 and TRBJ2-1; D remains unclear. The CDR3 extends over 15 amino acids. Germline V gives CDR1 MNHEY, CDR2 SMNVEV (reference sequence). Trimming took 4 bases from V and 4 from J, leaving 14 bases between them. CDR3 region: CASSWAGKPYNEQFF. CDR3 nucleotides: TGTGCCAGCAGTTGGGCCGGAAAACCATACAATGAGCAGTTCTTC.

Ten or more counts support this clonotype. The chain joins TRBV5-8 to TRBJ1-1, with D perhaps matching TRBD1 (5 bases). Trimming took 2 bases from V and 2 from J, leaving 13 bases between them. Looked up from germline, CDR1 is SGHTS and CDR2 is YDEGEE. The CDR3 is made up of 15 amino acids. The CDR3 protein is CASSFRGIHNTEAFF. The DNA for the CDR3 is TGTGCCAGCAGCTTTAGGGGCATCCACAACACTGAAGCTTTCTTT.

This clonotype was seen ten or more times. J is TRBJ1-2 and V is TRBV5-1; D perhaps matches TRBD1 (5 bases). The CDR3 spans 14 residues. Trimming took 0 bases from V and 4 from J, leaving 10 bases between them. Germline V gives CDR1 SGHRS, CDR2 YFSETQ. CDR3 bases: TGCGCCAGCAGCTTGGGACAGACCTTCTATGGCTACACCTTC. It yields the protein CASSLGQTFYGYTF.

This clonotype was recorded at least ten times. As DNA, the CDR3 is TGTGCCAGCAGTTTCTGGGGGGACCAGTACTTC. Translating it yields CASSFWGDQYF. The rearrangement links TRBV28 to TRBJ2-7; D is possibly TRBD2 (6 bases). CDR1 and CDR2 (germline): MDHEN, SYDVKM. CDR3 length equals 11 residues. Trimming shortened V by 3 bases and J by 10 bases, and 10 bases separated the two germline ends.

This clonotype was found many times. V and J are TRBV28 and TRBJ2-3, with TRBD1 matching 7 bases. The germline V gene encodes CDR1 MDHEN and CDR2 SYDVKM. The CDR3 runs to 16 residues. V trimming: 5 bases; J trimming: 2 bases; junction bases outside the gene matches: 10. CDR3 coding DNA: TGTGCCAGCAGTCTGACAGGGATTTCCAACACAGATACGCAGTATTTT. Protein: CASSLTGISNTDTQYF.

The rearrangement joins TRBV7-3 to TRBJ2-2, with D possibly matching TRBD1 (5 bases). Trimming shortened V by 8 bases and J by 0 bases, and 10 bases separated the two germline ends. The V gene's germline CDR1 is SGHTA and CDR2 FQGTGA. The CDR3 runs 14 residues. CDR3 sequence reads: CASSETANTGELFF. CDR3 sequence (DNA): TGTGCCAGCTCGGAGACAGCGAACACCGGGGAGCTGTTTTTT.

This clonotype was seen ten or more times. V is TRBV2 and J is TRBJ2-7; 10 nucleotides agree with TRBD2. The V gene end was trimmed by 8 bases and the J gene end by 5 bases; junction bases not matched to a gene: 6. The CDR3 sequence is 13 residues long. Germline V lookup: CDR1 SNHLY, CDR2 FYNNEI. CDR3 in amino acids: CASGGLATHEQYF. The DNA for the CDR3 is TGTGCCAGCGGGGGACTAGCGACGCACGAGCAGTACTTC.

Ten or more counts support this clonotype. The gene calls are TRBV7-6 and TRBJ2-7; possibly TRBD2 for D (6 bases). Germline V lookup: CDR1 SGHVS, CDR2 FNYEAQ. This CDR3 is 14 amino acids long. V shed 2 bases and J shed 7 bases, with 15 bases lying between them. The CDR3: CASSLSVPGSEQYF. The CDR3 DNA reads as TGTGCCAGCAGCTTATCGGTCCCCGGGAGTGAGCAGTACTTC.

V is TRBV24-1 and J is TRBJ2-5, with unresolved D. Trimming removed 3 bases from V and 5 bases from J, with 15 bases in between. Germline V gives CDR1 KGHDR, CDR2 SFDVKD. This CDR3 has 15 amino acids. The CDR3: CATSDHGIPRETQYF. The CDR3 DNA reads TGTGCCACCAGTGATCATGGGATTCCCCGGGAGACCCAGTACTTC.

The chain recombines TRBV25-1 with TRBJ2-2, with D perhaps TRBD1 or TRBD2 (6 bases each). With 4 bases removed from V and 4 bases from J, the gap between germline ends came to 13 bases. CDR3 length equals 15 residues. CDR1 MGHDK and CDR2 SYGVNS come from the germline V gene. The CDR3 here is CASSGRGVSTGELFF. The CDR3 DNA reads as TGTGCCAGCAGTGGGAGGGGGGTGAGCACCGGGGAGCTGTTTTTT.

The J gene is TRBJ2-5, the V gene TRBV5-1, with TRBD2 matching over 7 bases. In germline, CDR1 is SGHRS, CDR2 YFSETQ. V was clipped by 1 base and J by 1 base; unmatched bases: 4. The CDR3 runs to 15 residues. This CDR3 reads CASSLLPSGQETQYF. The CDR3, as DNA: TGCGCCAGCAGCTTGCTTCCTAGCGGCCAAGAGACCCAGTACTTC.

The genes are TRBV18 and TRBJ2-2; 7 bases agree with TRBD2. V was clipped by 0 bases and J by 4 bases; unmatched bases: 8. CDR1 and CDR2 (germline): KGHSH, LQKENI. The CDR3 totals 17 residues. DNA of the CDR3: TGTGCCAGCTCACCACCGAGTCCGGGACTATCCACCGGGGAGCTGTTTTTT. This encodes CASSPPSPGLSTGELFF.

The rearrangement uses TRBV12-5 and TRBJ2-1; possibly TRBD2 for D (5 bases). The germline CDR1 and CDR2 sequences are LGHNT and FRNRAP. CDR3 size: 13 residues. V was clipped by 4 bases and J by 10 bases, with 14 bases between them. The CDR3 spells CASGWERNREQFF. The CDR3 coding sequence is TGTGCTAGTGGTTGGGAGAGGAATAGGGAGCAGTTCTTC.

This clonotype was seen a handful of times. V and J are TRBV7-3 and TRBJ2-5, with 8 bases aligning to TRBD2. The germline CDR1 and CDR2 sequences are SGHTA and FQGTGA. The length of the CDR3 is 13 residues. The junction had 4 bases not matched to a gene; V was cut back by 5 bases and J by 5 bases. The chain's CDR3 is CASSRTSLETQYF. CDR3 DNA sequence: TGTGCCAGCAGCCGGACTAGCTTGGAGACCCAGTACTTC. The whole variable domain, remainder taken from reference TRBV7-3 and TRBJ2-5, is GAGVSQTPSNKVTEKGKYVELRCDPISGHTALYWYRQSLGQGPEFLIYFQGTGAADDSGLPNDRFFAVRPEGSVSTLKIQRTERGDSAVYLCASSRTSLETQYFGPGTRLLVL.

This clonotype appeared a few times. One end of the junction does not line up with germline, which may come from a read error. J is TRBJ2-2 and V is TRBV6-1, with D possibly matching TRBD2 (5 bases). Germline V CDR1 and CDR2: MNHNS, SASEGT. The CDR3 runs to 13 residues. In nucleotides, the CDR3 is TGTGCCACCCACCGCGCGGGCGCCGGAGAGCTGTTTTTT. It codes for CATHRAGAGELFF.

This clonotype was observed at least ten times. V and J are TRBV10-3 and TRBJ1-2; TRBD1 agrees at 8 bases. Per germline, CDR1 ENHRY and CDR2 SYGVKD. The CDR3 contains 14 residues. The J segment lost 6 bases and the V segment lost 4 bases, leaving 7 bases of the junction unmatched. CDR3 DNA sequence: TGTGCCATCAGTGCCTTCGGGACAGGAAATGGCTACACCTTC. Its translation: CAISAFGTGNGYTF.

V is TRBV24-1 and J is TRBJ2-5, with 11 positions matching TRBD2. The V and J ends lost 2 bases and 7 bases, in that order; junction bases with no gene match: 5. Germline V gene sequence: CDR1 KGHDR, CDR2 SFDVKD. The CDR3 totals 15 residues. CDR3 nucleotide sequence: TGTGCCACCAGTGATTCACGCCTAGCGGGAGGGACCCAGTACTTC. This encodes CATSDSRLAGGTQYF.

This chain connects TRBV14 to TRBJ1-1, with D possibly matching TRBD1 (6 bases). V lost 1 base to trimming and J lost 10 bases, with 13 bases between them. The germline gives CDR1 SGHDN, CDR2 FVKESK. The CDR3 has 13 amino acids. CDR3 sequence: CASSQVGGFAAFF. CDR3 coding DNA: TGTGCCAGCAGCCAAGTAGGGGGGTTTGCAGCTTTCTTT.

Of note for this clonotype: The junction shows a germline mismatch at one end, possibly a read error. The CDR3 sequence is CSARDGQGITGAFF. The CDR3 DNA sequence: TGCAGTGCTAGAGATGGACAGGGGATCACTGGAGCTTTCTTT. The chain couples TRBV20-1 to TRBJ1-1, with 9 nucleotides matching TRBD1. The CDR3 has 14 residues. Germline assignment: CDR1 DFQATT and CDR2 SNEGSKA (reference sequence).